Following are 7 T cell receptor beta chains from one sample sequenced in a study of cytomegalovirus exposure and HLA in healthy donors. It was with 60 Vbeta and 13 Jbeta primers that the PCR ran. Repertoires were generated with immunoSEQ multiplex PCR, while TCRdb's copy carries only in-frame clones and drops some. The sample's table shows tens of thousands of clones. The sample comprised PBMCs. Receptors originate from a young woman in good health and CMV-seronegative.

This chain links TRBV30 with TRBJ1-2; D unresolved. CDR1 GTSNPN and CDR2 SVGIG come from the germline V gene (reference sequence). The length of the CDR3 is 11 residues. The V and J ends lost 3 bases and 8 bases respectively, with 10 bases between them. The CDR3 loop reads CAWRPSGGYTF. In nucleotides, the CDR3 is TGTGCCTGGAGACCAAGCGGCGGCTACACCTTC.

V usage is TRBV7-6 and J usage is TRBJ2-3; 9 nucleotides match TRBD2. Germline CDR1 reads SGHVS; CDR2 reads FNYEAQ. This CDR3 is built from 14 residues. The ends lost 2 bases at V and 5 bases at J; junction bases unmatched: 2. The CDR3 sequence: CASSLSGGRDTQYF. Here the CDR3 DNA reads TGTGCCAGCAGCTTAAGCGGGGGGCGAGATACGCAGTATTTT.

The gene calls are TRBV5-1 and TRBJ2-7; 8 positions agree with TRBD1. The germline V gene encodes CDR1 SGHRS and CDR2 YFSETQ. This CDR3 has 14 amino acids. V shed 7 bases, J shed 0 bases, and the junction held 6 bases outside the gene matches. The CDR3 sequence: CASRTGLYSYEQYF. Written as DNA, the CDR3 is TGCGCCAGCCGGACAGGGTTATACTCCTACGAGCAGTACTTC.

The genes are TRBV30 and TRBJ2-3, with 10 bases that match TRBD2. V was pared by 5 bases and J by 6 bases, with 8 bases of the junction left unmatched. The germline V gene has CDR1 GTSNPN and CDR2 SVGIG (reference sequence). The CDR3 is 14 amino acids. CDR3 residues: CAWASGREVDTQYF. The DNA of the CDR3 is TGTGCCTGGGCCAGCGGGAGGGAGGTGGATACGCAGTATTTT.

The chain uses TRBV30 and TRBJ2-2, with 9 nucleotides matching TRBD2. The CDR3 contains 17 residues. The V segment lost 3 bases and the J segment 3 bases; nucleotides outside the gene matches: 11. CDR1 is GTSNPN and CDR2 is SVGIG in the germline V gene (reference sequence). CDR3 nucleotide sequence: TGTGCCTGGAGCCGCCTCGGGGTAGCGGGAGACACCGGGGAGCTGTTTTTT. It is translated as CAWSRLGVAGDTGELFF. Full variable domain (missing parts from reference TRBV30 and TRBJ2-2): SQTIHQWPATLVQPVGSPLSLECTVEGTSNPNLYWYRQAAGRGLQLLFYSVGIGQISSEVPQNLSASRPQDRQFILSSKKLLLSDSGFYLCAWSRLGVAGDTGELFFGEGSRLTVL.

This chain connects TRBV7-2 to TRBJ2-4; no clear D. Between the trimmed V and J ends, which lost 5 bases and 0 bases, there was a span of 11 bases. The germline CDR1 and CDR2 sequences are SGHTA and FQGNSA. This CDR3 contains 15 residues. The CDR3 here is CASSVTVLAKNIQYF. CDR3 nucleotide sequence: TGTGCCAGCAGCGTTACAGTGCTAGCCAAAAACATTCAGTACTTC.

The CDR3 sequence: CASSQGLAGVSEQFF. The CDR3 region has the DNA TGTGCCAGCAGCCAGGGACTAGCGGGAGTTTCGGAGCAGTTCTTC. The rearrangement joins TRBV4-2 to TRBJ2-1; TRBD2 matches 14 bases. The CDR3 has 15 amino acids. Trimming at V came to 3 bases and at J to 10 bases, leaving 5 bases not matched to a gene. Germline lookup yields CDR1 LGHNA and CDR2 YNFKEQ.